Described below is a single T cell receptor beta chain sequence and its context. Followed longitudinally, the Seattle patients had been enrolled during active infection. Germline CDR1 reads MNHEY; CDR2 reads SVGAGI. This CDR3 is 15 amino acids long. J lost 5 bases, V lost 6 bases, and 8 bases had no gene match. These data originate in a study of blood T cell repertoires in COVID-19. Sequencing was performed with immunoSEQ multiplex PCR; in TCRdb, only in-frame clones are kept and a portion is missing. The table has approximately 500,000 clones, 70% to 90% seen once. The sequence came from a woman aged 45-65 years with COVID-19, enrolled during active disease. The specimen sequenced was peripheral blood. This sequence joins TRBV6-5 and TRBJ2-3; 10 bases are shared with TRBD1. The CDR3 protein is CASSLDRGQGDTQYF. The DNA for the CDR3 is TGTGCCAGCAGCCTCGACAGGGGGCAAGGAGATACGCAGTATTTT.